The 30 T cell receptor beta chains below come from one sample, sequenced in a study of T cell responses to AZD1222 COVID-19 vaccine. This table comes from immunoSEQ multiplex PCR, and its TCRdb copy is limited to in-frame clones, with some not included. The profile shows about 160,000 clones, 85% to 95% of them singletons. The specimen was peripheral blood, collected on day 0 of AZD1222 vaccination. These receptors were obtained from an adult in good health.

The chain couples TRBV11-2 to TRBJ2-5; no definite D call. CDR3 length: 14 amino acids. Germline assignment: CDR1 SGHAT and CDR2 FQNNGV. Trimming took 0 bases from V and 0 from J, leaving 5 bases between them. CDR3 residues: CASSLEAYQETQYF. The CDR3 nucleotides read TGTGCCAGCAGCTTAGAAGCGTACCAAGAGACCCAGTACTTC.

This chain connects TRBV7-2 to TRBJ1-2, with 8 bases aligning to TRBD1. Germline V gives CDR1 SGHTA, CDR2 FQGNSA. J gave up 8 bases and V 1 base, and 9 bases lay outside the gene matches. CDR3 length: 15 residues. The CDR3 DNA reads TGTGCCAGCAGCTTAGGGTCGGGCAGGGGGCAGGGCTACACCTTC. Encoded protein: CASSLGSGRGQGYTF.

This clone is a singleton in its sample. CDR3: CASSPEGQGYEQYV. As DNA, the CDR3 is TGTGCCAGCAGCCCGGAGGGACAGGGCTACGAGCAGTACGTC. The gene calls are TRBV27 and TRBJ2-7; 9 positions match TRBD1. The CDR3 is made up of 14 amino acids. Germline values: CDR1 MNHEY, CDR2 SMNVEV (reference sequence). Trimming removed 6 bases from V and 3 bases from J; junction bases left unmatched: 6.

V usage is TRBV29-1 and J usage is TRBJ2-2; 8 nucleotides align to TRBD1. This CDR3 has 14 amino acids. V lost 7 bases and J lost 2; bases outside the gene matches: 6. The germline CDR1 and CDR2 sequences are SQVTM and ANQGSEA. CDR3 nucleotide sequence: TGCAGCGCTCGGGACAGGAGAAACACCGGGGAGCTGTTTTTT. It yields the protein CSARDRRNTGELFF.

The rearrangement uses TRBV5-1 and TRBJ2-3; D is unclear. Trimming stripped 6 bases from V and 3 bases from J, with 17 bases between. The germline gives CDR1 SGHRS, CDR2 YFSETQ. This CDR3 is built from 15 residues. The CDR3, as DNA: TGCGCCAGCATCCCTCTTCCGGGTTGGACAGATACGCAGTATTTT. Protein product: CASIPLPGWTDTQYF.

Written as DNA, the CDR3 is TGTGCCAGCAGCTCGGCCGGGGCTAGCGCCACCGGGGAGCTGTTTTTT. It translates to CASSSAGASATGELFF. The V and J genes are TRBV9 and TRBJ2-2; D perhaps matches TRBD2 (6 bases). CDR3 size: 16 residues. From germline, CDR1 is SGDLS and CDR2 YYNGEE. V was clipped by 4 bases and J by 4 bases, with 17 bases between them.

CDR3 DNA sequence: TGTGCCAGCAGTTATTCACGGGGTTCCTACGAGCAGTACGTC. Its protein product is CASSYSRGSYEQYV. The chain employs TRBV27 and TRBJ2-7; a possible D gene is TRBD2 (5 bases). Per germline, CDR1 MNHEY and CDR2 SMNVEV (reference sequence). V was pared by 4 bases and J by 1 base, with 11 bases between. CDR3 length: 14 residues.

The gene calls are TRBV4-1 and TRBJ2-5, with 10 bases that match TRBD2. V dropped 3 bases and J dropped 6; count of bases not matched to a gene: 13. The CDR3 is 17 residues long. Germline CDR1 MGHRA, CDR2 YSYEKL. The CDR3, as DNA: TGCGCCAGCAGCCAGCCCAGCGGGAGGGGATCCCGGAAGACCCAGTACTTC. Translated, it gives CASSQPSGRGSRKTQYF.

The V and J genes are TRBV28 and TRBJ1-1; D gene uncertain. This CDR3 has 11 amino acids. CDR1 MDHEN and CDR2 SYDVKM come from the germline V gene. V was clipped by 7 bases and J by 10 bases, with 13 bases between them. The CDR3: CASISDLGAFF. The CDR3 DNA follows: TGTGCCAGCATATCCGACTTGGGAGCTTTCTTT.

The chain combines TRBV5-5 with TRBJ1-4; D remains ambiguous. Germline V gene lookup returns CDR1 SGHKS and CDR2 YYEKEE (reference sequence). Trimming cost V 4 bases and J 0 bases, with 13 bases left between them. This CDR3 has 16 amino acids. The CDR3 loop reads CASSHFQRTTNEKLFF. For the CDR3, the DNA is TGTGCCAGCAGCCACTTTCAGAGAACAACTAATGAAAAACTGTTTTTT. The variable domain in full, with the rest retrieved from reference TRBV5-5 and TRBJ1-4, is DAGVTQSPTHLIKTRGQQVTLRCSPISGHKSVSWYQQVLGQGPQFIFQYYEKEERGRGNFPDRFSARQFPNYSSELNVNALLLGDSALYLCASSHFQRTTNEKLFFGSGTQLSVL.

The J gene is TRBJ1-2, the V gene TRBV14; a possible D gene is TRBD1 (5 bases). With 4 bases removed from V and 5 bases from J, the gap between germline ends came to 11 bases. CDR1 and CDR2 from the germline V gene are SGHDN and FVKESK. This CDR3 has 13 amino acids. The CDR3 nucleotides are TGTGCCAGCAGCCTTCCACGGGGGTATGGCTACACCTTC. The encoded protein is CASSLPRGYGYTF.

The chain employs TRBV6-5 and TRBJ1-6; D is undetermined. The V and J ends lost 0 bases and 7 bases respectively, with 7 bases between them. Germline CDR1 reads MNHEY; CDR2 reads SVGAGI. This CDR3 is 14 amino acids long. The CDR3 is CASSYSKENSPLHF. The DNA for the CDR3 is TGTGCCAGCAGTTACTCTAAGGAAAATTCACCCCTCCACTTT.

This chain joins TRBV24-1 and TRBJ1-1; 7 nucleotides line up with TRBD1. Germline V gives CDR1 KGHDR, CDR2 SFDVKD. The CDR3 extends over 14 amino acids. V dropped 12 bases and J dropped 4; count of bases not matched to a gene: 13. The CDR3 spells CAPTLHRGSTEAFF. CDR3 bases: TGTGCCCCAACATTGCACAGGGGCAGCACTGAAGCTTTCTTT.

CDR3 in amino acids: CASSFSGSSYEQYV. Written as DNA, the CDR3 is TGTGCCAGCAGCTTTAGCGGGAGCTCCTACGAGCAGTACGTC. J is TRBJ2-7 and V is TRBV7-9; 9 bases fit TRBD2. V shed 3 bases and J 0 bases; nucleotides not matched to a gene: 0. The CDR3 spans 14 residues. Germline-derived CDR1 and CDR2 are SEHNR and FQNEAQ (reference sequence).

This rearrangement joins TRBV3-1 (or the pseudogene TRBV3-2) to TRBJ2-2, with 16 positions matching TRBD2. Trimming cost V 4 bases and J 8 bases; bases outside gene matches: 13. Germline V lookup: CDR1 LGHDT, CDR2 YNNKEL (reference sequence). The CDR3 is 19 amino acids. The CDR3 loop reads CASSPNPGLAGGSGGELFF. DNA for the CDR3: TGTGCCAGCAGCCCCAACCCGGGACTAGCGGGGGGGTCAGGAGGGGAGCTGTTTTTT.

V is TRBV18 and J is TRBJ2-2; 9 nucleotides match TRBD1. The V and J ends lost 3 bases and 6 bases, in that order; junction bases with no gene match: 5. CDR1 is KGHSH and CDR2 is LQKENI in the germline V gene. CDR3 size: 15 residues. CDR3 DNA: TGTGCCAGCTCACCTAACAGGGGGCTGGCCGGGGAGCTGTTTTTT. This codes for CASSPNRGLAGELFF.

V is TRBV19 and J is TRBJ1-2; unclear D gene. From germline, CDR1 is LNHDA and CDR2 SQIVND (reference sequence). Trimming pared 0 bases from V and 5 bases from J, leaving 10 bases between. CDR3 size: 14 residues. CDR3 DNA: TGTGCCAGTAGTATAGAGAACAGATGGTATGGCTACACCTTC. It encodes CASSIENRWYGYTF.

The chain uses TRBV7-9 and TRBJ1-4; D is perhaps TRBD1 (5 bases). V shed 8 bases and J shed 3 bases, with 7 bases lying between them. Germline V lookup: CDR1 SEHNR, CDR2 FQNEAQ (reference sequence). This CDR3 region has 12 residues. The CDR3 region is CASLTANEKLFF. CDR3 DNA: TGTGCCAGCTTGACAGCTAATGAAAAACTGTTTTTT.

The genes are TRBV19 and TRBJ1-1; D unresolved. This CDR3 has 15 residues. Germline V gene data show CDR1 as LNHDA and CDR2 as SQIVND (reference sequence). Trimming took off 4 bases at V and 2 bases at J, with 14 bases between the two ends. CDR3 DNA sequence: TGTGCCAGTAGTAATGCTCAACGAAAAAACACTGAAGCTTTCTTT. It encodes CASSNAQRKNTEAFF.

This chain joins TRBV7-2 and TRBJ1-2; TRBD1 aligns across 8 bases. The CDR3 sequence is 17 residues long. Germline values: CDR1 SGHTA, CDR2 FQGNSA. J gave up 4 bases and V 2 bases, and 12 bases lay outside the gene matches. The CDR3 DNA reads TGTGCCAGCAGCTTACGACAGATTCCGACAGGGGTCTATGGCTACACCTTC. This codes for CASSLRQIPTGVYGYTF.

The chain uses TRBV7-2 and TRBJ2-3, with D possibly being TRBD2 (5 bases). V lost 3 bases, J lost 6 bases, and 16 bases lay in between. The CDR3 covers 15 residues. In germline, CDR1 is SGHTA, CDR2 FQGNSA. The CDR3 loop reads CASSFLDSRRDTQYF. The CDR3 bases are TGTGCCAGCAGCTTCCTGGACTCGAGGCGGGATACGCAGTATTTT.

The chain is built from TRBV5-6 and TRBJ2-7; 7 positions agree with TRBD1. Germline loops: CDR1 SGHDT, CDR2 YYEEEE. The J segment lost 1 base and the V segment lost 3 bases, leaving 10 bases of the junction unmatched. This CDR3 is 16 amino acids long. The CDR3 sequence: CASSYTRDSASYEQYV. The CDR3 coding sequence is TGTGCCAGCAGCTACACCCGGGACAGCGCATCCTACGAGCAGTACGTC.

V usage is TRBV25-1 and J usage is TRBJ1-1; 7 positions match TRBD1. With 7 bases clipped from V and 1 base from J, the junction kept 3 bases outside the gene matches. This CDR3 is 13 amino acids long. Germline CDR1 is MGHDK and CDR2 is SYGVNS. The DNA of the CDR3 is TGTGCCAGCAATCGACAGGGGAACACTGAAGCTTTCTTT. Amino acids: CASNRQGNTEAFF.

The V call is TRBV2, the J call TRBJ1-1, with 7 nucleotides matching TRBD1. There are 14 residues in the CDR3. Germline CDR1 SNHLY, CDR2 FYNNEI. The ends lost 3 bases at V and 8 bases at J; junction bases unmatched: 9. The CDR3 sequence is CASSDRISGGEAFF. The CDR3 nucleotides read TGTGCCAGCAGTGATCGAATTTCAGGGGGGGAAGCTTTCTTT.

This chain links TRBV16 with TRBJ1-3; maybe TRBD1 (6 bases). This CDR3 has 15 amino acids. Germline-derived CDR1 and CDR2 are KGHSY and FQNENV. V lost 5 bases, J lost 1 base, and 12 bases lay in between. DNA for the CDR3: TGTGCCAGCAGCGCCACACAGGGTTCTGGAAACACCATATATTTT. It translates to CASSATQGSGNTIYF.

The J gene is TRBJ1-2, the V gene TRBV28, with TRBD1 identical over 9 bases. This CDR3 is built from 16 residues. Germline lookup yields CDR1 MDHEN and CDR2 SYDVKM. J gave up 6 bases and V 5 bases, and 13 bases lay outside the gene matches. This CDR3 is CASSVAQRTGVDGYTF. In nucleotides, the CDR3 is TGTGCCAGCAGTGTAGCACAACGGACAGGGGTGGATGGCTACACCTTC.

The V gene is TRBV6-1, the J gene TRBJ1-5, with 9 bases aligning to TRBD1. Germline lookup yields CDR1 MNHNS and CDR2 SASEGT. V shed 0 bases and J 7 bases; nucleotides not matched to a gene: 4. CDR3 length: 15 amino acids. For the CDR3, the DNA is TGTGCCAGCAGTGAAGCCGGGGACAGGGACCAGCCCCAGCATTTT. It yields the protein CASSEAGDRDQPQHF.

The chain combines TRBV12-5 with TRBJ1-2; D possibly corresponds to TRBD1 (6 bases). Germline CDR1 reads LGHNT; CDR2 reads FRNRAP. Trimming stripped 10 bases from V and 6 bases from J, with 18 bases between. The CDR3 loop spans 13 amino acids. The CDR3 protein is CATPVRGGNGYTF. CDR3 nucleotide sequence: TGTGCTACCCCCGTCAGGGGTGGAAATGGCTACACCTTC. Full variable domain (missing parts from reference TRBV12-5 and TRBJ1-2): DARVTQTPRHKVTEMGQEVTMRCQPILGHNTVFWYRQTMMQGLELLAYFRNRAPLDDSGMPKDRFSAEMPDATLATLKIQPSEPRDSAVYFCATPVRGGNGYTFGSGTRLTVV.

This chain links TRBV7-9 with TRBJ1-3; tentatively, D is TRBD1 (6 bases). Per the germline V gene, CDR1 is SEHNR and CDR2 is FQNEAQ (reference sequence). The V and J ends lost 5 bases and 4 bases respectively, with 15 bases between them. This CDR3 comprises 15 residues. The CDR3 region is CASSPEGGGGNTIYF. In nucleotides, the CDR3 is TGTGCCAGCAGCCCCGAGGGGGGGGGCGGAAACACCATATATTTT. Combining the CDR3 with reference TRBV7-9 and TRBJ1-3 gives the whole variable domain DTGVSQNPRHKITKRGQNVTFRCDPISEHNRLYWYRQTLGQGPEFLTYFQNEAQLEKSRLLSDRFSAERPKGSFSTLEIQRTEQGDSAMYLCASSPEGGGGNTIYFGEGSWLTVV.

This chain links TRBV9 with TRBJ2-1; 12 bases align to TRBD2. V lost 1 base, J lost 6 bases, and 5 bases stayed unmatched. The CDR3 runs to 16 residues. The germline V gene has CDR1 SGDLS and CDR2 YYNGEE. CDR3 protein: CASSVLSSGGANEQFF. The DNA of the CDR3 is TGTGCCAGCAGCGTACTATCTAGCGGGGGGGCCAATGAGCAGTTCTTC.